The rows below give T cell receptor beta chains drawn from one sample of a study of identical twins. TCRdb re-called the 5' RACE reads with MiXCR, one entry per CDR3 protein. The table records 640,000 or so distinct CDR3 sequences, less than 7% of them present only once. Sequencing was done on a sample of naive T cells sorted from blood. These receptors came from a man aged 18 to 30 in good health. Both conserved end residues are part of each CDR3. A D gene is named only where the DNA matches it firmly. The listing skips clone size in some rows; elsewhere it reads once, few, many or a size class.

J gene	V gene	clone size	D gene	CDR3 protein	CDR3 DNA
TRBJ2-7	TRBV6-2/TRBV6-3	-	TRBD1	CASSYNYTGTGSSYEQYF	TGTGCCAGCAGTTACAACTACACCGGGACAGGGAGCTCCTACGAGCAGTACTTC
TRBJ1-2	TRBV9	many	-	CASSGWTETNYGYTF	TGTGCCAGCAGCGGTTGGACGGAGACCAACTATGGCTACACCTTC
TRBJ2-3	TRBV12-3/TRBV12-4	many	TRBD2	CASKKRGLADRTDTQYF	TGTGCCAGCAAGAAGAGAGGACTAGCGGACCGCACAGATACGCAGTATTTT
TRBJ1-1	TRBV12-5	many	-	CASGLGNEAFF	TGTGCTAGTGGACTCGGAAATGAAGCTTTCTTT
TRBJ2-7	TRBV2	-	-	CASSKGRSYEQYF	TGTGCCAGCAGTAAGGGCAGGTCCTACGAGCAGTACTTC
TRBJ2-7	TRBV7-3	-	-	CASSLTQGYEQYF	TGTGCCAGCAGCTTAACTCAGGGCTACGAGCAGTACTTC
TRBJ2-1	TRBV12-3/TRBV12-4	many	TRBD2	CASSPGLAGGGEQFF	TGTGCCAGCAGCCCGGGACTAGCGGGTGGAGGTGAGCAGTTCTTC
TRBJ2-1	TRBV11-2	-	TRBD2	CASSLEGAGVPYNEQFF	TGTGCCAGCAGCTTAGAGGGAGCGGGAGTCCCCTACAATGAGCAGTTCTTC
TRBJ1-3	TRBV20-1	many	-	CSARRRNTIYF	TGCAGTGCTAGACGAAGAAACACCATATATTTT
TRBJ2-4	TRBV5-5	many	-	CASSQGRRLGFDIQYF	TGTGCCAGCAGCCAGGGCCGACGTTTGGGGTTTGACATTCAGTACTTC
TRBJ2-1	TRBV15	-	-	CATSRDFSRINEQFF	TGTGCCACCAGCAGAGATTTTAGCAGGATCAATGAGCAGTTCTTC
TRBJ2-1	TRBV28	many	-	CASGIGPGNEQFF	TGTGCCAGCGGTATCGGGCCCGGGAATGAGCAGTTCTTC
TRBJ2-1	TRBV2	-	-	CASSENNRYNEQFF	TGTGCCAGCAGTGAAAACAACAGATACAATGAGCAGTTCTTC
TRBJ2-3	TRBV14	-	-	CASSQNGVWTDTQYF	TGTGCCAGCAGCCAAAACGGGGTGTGGACAGATACGCAGTATTTT
TRBJ1-5	TRBV5-1	many	-	CASSLAGGNQPQHF	TGCGCCAGCAGCTTGGCAGGGGGCAATCAGCCCCAGCATTTT
TRBJ2-2	TRBV4-2	many	-	CASSQDRAAGELFF	TGTGCCAGCAGCCAAGATAGAGCGGCCGGGGAGCTGTTTTTT
TRBJ1-3	TRBV30	few	-	CAWSGGQNSGNTIYF	TGTGCCTGGAGTGGTGGACAAAACTCTGGAAACACCATATATTTT
TRBJ2-7	TRBV2	-	-	CASSDQPGNSYEQYF	TGTGCCAGCAGTGATCAACCAGGGAACTCCTACGAGCAGTACTTC
TRBJ1-3	TRBV10-3	many	-	CAIQDNGNTIYF	TGTGCCATTCAAGATAACGGAAACACCATATATTTT
TRBJ2-3	TRBV2	-	TRBD2	CASTREMGTDTQYF	TGTGCCAGCACGCGGGAGATGGGCACAGATACGCAGTATTTT
TRBJ2-1	TRBV9	-	TRBD1	CASSLLPGQGEVRQFF	TGTGCCAGCAGCCTCCTCCCGGGACAGGGTGAAGTGCGGCAGTTCTTC
TRBJ2-3	TRBV12-3/TRBV12-4	few	-	CASSRLFTDTQYF	TGTGCCAGCAGCCGACTTTTCACAGATACGCAGTATTTT